This is a list of T cell receptor beta chains from one sample in a study of TIL therapy for anti-PD-1-resistant metastatic lung cancer. Clones were sequenced by immunoSEQ multiplex PCR, and TCRdb holds only the in-frame ones, with some missing. This table holds approximately 92,000 clones, 65% found once. The sample in question was tumor tissue, obtained at baseline. All receptors derive from a person aged 25 to 85 with non-small cell lung cancer. Each CDR3 is given with its conserved first and last residue. A D gene is named only where the DNA matches it firmly. The listing skips clone size in some rows; elsewhere it reads once, few, many or a size class.

size	D	J	V	CDR3	DNA
NA	NA	TRBJ2-2	TRBV7-3	CASSSYERAANTGELFF	TGTGCCAGCAGCTCCTATGAAAGGGCGGCGAACACCGGGGAGCTGTTTTTT
NA	NA	TRBJ1-2	TRBV7-9	CASSLEGLRGYTF	TGTGCCAGCAGCTTAGAGGGTTTGAGGGGCTACACCTTC
NA	NA	TRBJ2-4	TRBV28	CASSPTGLAKNIQYF	TGTGCCAGCAGCCCTACGGGGCTAGCCAAAAACATTCAGTACTTC
NA	NA	TRBJ1-2	TRBV18	CASSPGPIYGYTF	TGTGCCAGCTCTCCCGGACCGATCTATGGCTACACCTTC
NA	NA	TRBJ2-4	TRBV24-1	CATSQGAKNIQYF	TGTGCCACCAGTCAAGGAGCCAAAAACATTCAGTACTTC
NA	TRBD1	TRBJ1-5	TRBV28	CASSSPSTGALYGPQHF	TGTGCCAGCAGTTCACCCTCGACAGGGGCGCTTTACGGGCCCCAGCATTTT
NA	NA	TRBJ1-1	TRBV7-2	CASSLGRATEAFF	TGTGCCAGCAGCTTAGGCAGGGCCACTGAAGCTTTCTTT
NA	NA	TRBJ2-7	TRBV6-7	CASRGPWTVAYEQYF	TGTGCCAGCAGGGGGCCCTGGACAGTCGCCTACGAGCAGTACTTC
NA	NA	TRBJ2-1	TRBV27	CASTTTYNEQFF	TGTGCCAGCACGACTACATACAATGAGCAGTTCTTC
NA	NA	TRBJ1-5	TRBV3-1/TRBV3-2	CASSQEYRVGNQPQHF	TGTGCCAGCAGCCAAGAGTATAGGGTGGGCAATCAGCCCCAGCATTTT
few	NA	TRBJ2-7	TRBV28	CASSLSGPEQYF	TGTGCCAGCAGTCTGTCGGGTCCCGAGCAGTACTTC
NA	TRBD1	TRBJ2-1	TRBV3-1/TRBV3-2	CASSPRWTGRDPYNEQFF	TGTGCCAGCAGCCCACGATGGACAGGGCGCGACCCATACAATGAGCAGTTCTTC
NA	TRBD2	TRBJ2-3	TRBV19	CASEGLAGGTDTQYF	TGTGCCAGTGAGGGACTAGCGGGTGGCACAGATACGCAGTATTTT